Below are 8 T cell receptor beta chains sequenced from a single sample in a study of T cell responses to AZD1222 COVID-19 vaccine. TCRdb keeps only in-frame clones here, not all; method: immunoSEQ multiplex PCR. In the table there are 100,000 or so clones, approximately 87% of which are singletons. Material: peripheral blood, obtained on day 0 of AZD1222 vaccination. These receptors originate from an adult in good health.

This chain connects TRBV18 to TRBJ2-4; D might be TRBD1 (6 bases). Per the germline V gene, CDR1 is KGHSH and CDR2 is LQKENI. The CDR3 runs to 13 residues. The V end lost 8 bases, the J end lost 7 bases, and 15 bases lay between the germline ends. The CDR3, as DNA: TGTGCCAGCACGTCAGGGGAGAGGAACATTCAGTACTTC. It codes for CASTSGERNIQYF.

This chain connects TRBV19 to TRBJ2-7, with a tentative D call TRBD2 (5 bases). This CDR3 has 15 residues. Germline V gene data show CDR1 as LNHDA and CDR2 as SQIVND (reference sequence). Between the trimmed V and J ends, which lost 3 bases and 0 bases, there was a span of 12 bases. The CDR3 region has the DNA TGTGCCAGTAGTATTCCTAAAGCGGCCTCCTACGAGCAGTACTTC. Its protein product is CASSIPKAASYEQYF.

Here the CDR3 reads CASSPWTSGGSYNEQFF. The CDR3 nucleotides read TGTGCCAGCAGCCCTTGGACTAGCGGGGGCTCCTACAATGAGCAGTTCTTC. The gene calls are TRBV3-1 (or the pseudogene TRBV3-2) and TRBJ2-1; 13 bases map to TRBD2. Germline CDR1 and CDR2: LGHDT and YNNKEL (reference sequence). V shed 4 bases and J 0 bases; nucleotides not matched to a gene: 3. The CDR3 is 17 residues long.

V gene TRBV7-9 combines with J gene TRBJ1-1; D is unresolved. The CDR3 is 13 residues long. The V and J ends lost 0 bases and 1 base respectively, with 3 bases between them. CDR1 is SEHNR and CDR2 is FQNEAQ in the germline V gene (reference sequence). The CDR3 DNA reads TGTGCCAGCAGCTTAGCGGGGAACACTGAAGCTTTCTTT. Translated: CASSLAGNTEAFF.

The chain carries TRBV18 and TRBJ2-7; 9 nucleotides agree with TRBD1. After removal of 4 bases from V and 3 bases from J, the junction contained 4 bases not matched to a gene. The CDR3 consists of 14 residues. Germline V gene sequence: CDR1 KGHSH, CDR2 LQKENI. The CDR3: CASSQGTGFYEQYF. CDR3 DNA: TGTGCCAGCTCACAGGGGACAGGGTTCTACGAGCAGTACTTC.

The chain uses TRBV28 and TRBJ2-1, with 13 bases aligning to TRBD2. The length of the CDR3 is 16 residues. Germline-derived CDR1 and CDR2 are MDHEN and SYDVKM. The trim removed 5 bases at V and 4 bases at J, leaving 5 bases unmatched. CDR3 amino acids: CASSPGTSGAYNEQFF. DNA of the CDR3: TGTGCCAGCAGTCCCGGGACTAGCGGGGCTTACAATGAGCAGTTCTTC.

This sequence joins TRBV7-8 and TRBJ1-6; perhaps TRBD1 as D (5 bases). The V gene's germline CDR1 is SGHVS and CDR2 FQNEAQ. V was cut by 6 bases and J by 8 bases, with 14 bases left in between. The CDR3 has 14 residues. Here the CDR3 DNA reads TGTGCCAGCAGGCGGGGACTTGAGGATTCACCCCTCCACTTT. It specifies CASRRGLEDSPLHF.

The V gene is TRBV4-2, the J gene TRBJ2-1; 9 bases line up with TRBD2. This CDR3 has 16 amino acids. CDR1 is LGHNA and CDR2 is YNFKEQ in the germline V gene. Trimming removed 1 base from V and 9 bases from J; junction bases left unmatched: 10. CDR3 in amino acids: CASSQVERTSAGEQFF. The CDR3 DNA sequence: TGTGCCAGCAGCCAAGTGGAGCGGACTAGCGCTGGTGAGCAGTTCTTC.